This T cell receptor (beta chain) was sequenced in a study of cytomegalovirus exposure and HLA in healthy donors. Study summary: A later analysis reported the same platform for the roughly 120 validation repertoires and the approximately 720 first-cohort repertoires.

The study, taken as a whole, reports: High specificity and sensitivity for cytomegalovirus status were reported for the classifier. The listing of roughly 160 TCR beta chains classed them as cytomegalovirus-associated.

About this clone itself: Its matching antigen is unknown.

Donors came from a validation cohort of over a hundred subjects, distinct from the first 666-subject cohort. Generated by immunoSEQ multiplex PCR, the TCRdb table keeps only in-frame clones and is missing some. The sample has over 250,000 clones; approximately 86% are singletons. Sequencing was carried out using PBMCs. The clonotype was recovered from a woman aged 18-29 years in good health and CMV-seronegative.

The CDR3 coding sequence is TGTGCCAGCATTGCACAGCGGGAAGTGGGCAATGAGCAGTTCTTC. It encodes CASIAQREVGNEQFF. The chain couples TRBV2 to TRBJ2-1; TRBD2 agrees at 7 bases. The V segment lost 7 bases and the J segment 6 bases; nucleotides outside the gene matches: 12. The CDR3 sequence is 15 residues long. Germline CDR1 and CDR2: SNHLY and FYNNEI.